Listed below are T cell receptor beta chains from one sample, sequenced in a study of CD8 T cells in ankylosing spondylitis. TCRdb re-called the 5' RACE reads through MiXCR, storing one row per CDR3 protein. The data contain some 180,000 distinct CDR3 sequences, 15% to 20% of them seen just once; the ten biggest clones take up 4.3%. The sequenced sample consisted of blood, either unsorted or a sorted T cell fraction (not recorded which). The receptors here all came from a male donor aged 10-30 years with ankylosing spondylitis or in good health (not recorded which). CDR3s include the opening cysteine and the closing phenylalanine or tryptophan. A D gene is named only where the DNA matches it firmly. Size is omitted from some rows. Given values are once, few, many or a class for expanded clones.

J	size	D	V	DNA	CDR3
TRBJ1-5	many	NA	TRBV11-2	TGTGCCAGCAGCTTAGATCATCGGGACTACAATCAGCCCCAGCATTTT	CASSLDHRDYNQPQHF
TRBJ2-1	NA	TRBD2	TRBV4-3	TGCGCCAGCAGCCGCGAGCGGGAGATATACAATGAGCAGTTCTTC	CASSREREIYNEQFF
TRBJ2-1	NA	TRBD2	TRBV4-3	TGCGCCAGCAGCCTAAGCGCGGGAGTCTACAATGAGCAGTTCTTC	CASSLSAGVYNEQFF
TRBJ1-5	few	NA	TRBV4-2	TGTGCCAGCAGCCCCGGAGGGAGGCAGCCCCAGCATTTT	CASSPGGRQPQHF
TRBJ2-1	many	TRBD2	TRBV7-2	TGTGCCAGCAGCTTAGTACTGCTAGCGGGAGGTCACTCCTACAATGAGCAGTTCTTC	CASSLVLLAGGHSYNEQFF
TRBJ1-1	many	NA	TRBV11-2	TGTGCCAGCAGCCATATAGAAGGGGGCACTGAAGCTTTCTTT	CASSHIEGGTEAFF
TRBJ2-1	many	NA	TRBV6-5	TGTGCCAGCAGTAACCCCGGCGGGCGGGCTTACAATGAGCAGTTCTTC	CASSNPGGRAYNEQFF
TRBJ2-4	NA	TRBD2	TRBV3-1	TGTGCCAGCAGCCCCCGGGCGGGAGTCTTGAGTTTAGAAAACATTCAGTACTTC	CASSPRAGVLSLENIQYF
TRBJ2-5	many	NA	TRBV12-3/TRBV12-4	TGTGCCAGCAGTTTAGCGTTGTCCCAGTACTTC	CASSLALSQYF
TRBJ2-3	many	TRBD2	TRBV5-5	TGTGCCAGCAGCTCCGATCAAAAGGGACTAGCGGGAGGGGCCACAGATACGCAGTATTTT	CASSSDQKGLAGGATDTQYF
TRBJ2-1	many	NA	TRBV6-2/TRBV6-3	TGTGCCAGCAGAACGGGAGTCGACAATGAGCAGTTCTTC	CASRTGVDNEQFF
TRBJ2-3	NA	NA	TRBV28	TGTGCCAGCAGTTTATTTCGGCATGAGCAGTATTTT	CASSLFRHEQYF
TRBJ2-1	NA	NA	TRBV20-1	TGCAGTGCTAGAGATCGGGGGAACTCCTACAATGAGCAGTTCTTC	CSARDRGNSYNEQFF
TRBJ2-1	many	TRBD2	TRBV9	TGTGCCAGCAGCGTAGTTCCCCCGAGCGGGAGGGCCTACAATGAGCAGTTCTTC	CASSVVPPSGRAYNEQFF